The clone carrying this T cell receptor beta chain has at least ten counts. The antigen is not known. Trimming left V 7 bases short and J 1 base short, with 16 bases between. Germline V CDR1 and CDR2: DFQATT, SNEGSKA (reference sequence). The CDR3 spans 14 residues. The data originate from a study of metastatic and nonmetastatic thyroid tumors. Study-wide context: Repertoires of blood and of tissue (tumor or nodule) from malignant and benign thyroid patients were compared.

Study results and caveats: Across blood and tumor, TCR beta diversity in malignant thyroid tumors was reportedly significantly higher than in benign nodules.

Patients underwent thyroid surgery, and none had received any treatment before it. Study processing details: For papillary thyroid cancer, a distant-metastasis classifier was constructed from CDR3 differences observed across clinicopathological groups. TCRdb reanalyzed the PCR reads with MiXCR. The V and J calls were not made by the authors but by TCRdb's processing. Among some 84,000 clones listed, approximately 9% were seen once. The chain has TRBV20-1 and TRBJ1-2, with D possibly being TRBD1 (5 bases). The sequenced sample was blood. This receptor was taken from a female donor with papillary thyroid cancer or a benign thyroid nodule (not recorded which). Some clones in this sample may be carry-over from other donors' samples. The DNA of the CDR3 is TGCAGTGGAGGGCCAGGGACGGGTAACTATGGCTACACCTTC. Translated: CSGGPGTGNYGYTF.